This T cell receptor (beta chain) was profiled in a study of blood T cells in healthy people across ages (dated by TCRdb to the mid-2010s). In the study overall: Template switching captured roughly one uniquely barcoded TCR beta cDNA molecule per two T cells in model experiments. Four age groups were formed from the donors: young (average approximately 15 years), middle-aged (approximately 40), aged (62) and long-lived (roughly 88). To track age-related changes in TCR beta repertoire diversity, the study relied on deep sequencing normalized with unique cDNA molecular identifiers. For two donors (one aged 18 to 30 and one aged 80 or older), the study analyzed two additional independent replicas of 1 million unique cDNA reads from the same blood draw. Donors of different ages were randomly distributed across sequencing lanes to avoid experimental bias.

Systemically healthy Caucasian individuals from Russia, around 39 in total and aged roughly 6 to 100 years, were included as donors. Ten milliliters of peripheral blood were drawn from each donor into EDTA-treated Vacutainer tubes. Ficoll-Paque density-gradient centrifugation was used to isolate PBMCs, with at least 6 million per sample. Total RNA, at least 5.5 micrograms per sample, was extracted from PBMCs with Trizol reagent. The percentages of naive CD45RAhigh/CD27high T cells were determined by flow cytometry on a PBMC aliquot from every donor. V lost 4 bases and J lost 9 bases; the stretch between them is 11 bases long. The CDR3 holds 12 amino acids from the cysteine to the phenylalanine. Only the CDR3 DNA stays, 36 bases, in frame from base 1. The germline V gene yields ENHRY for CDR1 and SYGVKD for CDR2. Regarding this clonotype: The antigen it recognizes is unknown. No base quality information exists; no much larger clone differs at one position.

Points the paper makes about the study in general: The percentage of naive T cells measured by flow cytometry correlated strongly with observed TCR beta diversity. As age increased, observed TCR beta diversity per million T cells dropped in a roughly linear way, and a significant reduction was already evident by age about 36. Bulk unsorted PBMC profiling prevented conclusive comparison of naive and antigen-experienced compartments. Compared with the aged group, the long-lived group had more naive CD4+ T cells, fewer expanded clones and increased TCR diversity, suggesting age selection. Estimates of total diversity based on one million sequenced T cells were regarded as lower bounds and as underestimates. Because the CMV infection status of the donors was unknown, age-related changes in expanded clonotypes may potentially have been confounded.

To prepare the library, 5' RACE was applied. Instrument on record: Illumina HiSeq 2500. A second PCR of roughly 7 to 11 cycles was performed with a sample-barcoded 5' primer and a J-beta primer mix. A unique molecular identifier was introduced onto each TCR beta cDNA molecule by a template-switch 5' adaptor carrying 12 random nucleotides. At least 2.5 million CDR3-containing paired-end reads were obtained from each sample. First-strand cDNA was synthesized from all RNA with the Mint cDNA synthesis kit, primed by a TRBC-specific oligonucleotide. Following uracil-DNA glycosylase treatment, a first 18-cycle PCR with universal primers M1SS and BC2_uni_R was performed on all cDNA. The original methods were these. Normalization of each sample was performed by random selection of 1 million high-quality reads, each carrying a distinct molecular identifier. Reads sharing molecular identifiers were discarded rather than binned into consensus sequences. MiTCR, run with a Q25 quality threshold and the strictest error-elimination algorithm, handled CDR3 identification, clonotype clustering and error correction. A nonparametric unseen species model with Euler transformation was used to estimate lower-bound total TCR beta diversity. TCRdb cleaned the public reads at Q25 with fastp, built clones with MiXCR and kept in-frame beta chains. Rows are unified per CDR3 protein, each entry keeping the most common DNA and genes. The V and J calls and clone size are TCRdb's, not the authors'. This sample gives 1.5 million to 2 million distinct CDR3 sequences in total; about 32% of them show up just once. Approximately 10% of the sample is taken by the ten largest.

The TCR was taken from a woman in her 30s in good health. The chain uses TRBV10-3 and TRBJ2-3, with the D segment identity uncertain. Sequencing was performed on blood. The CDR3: CAISAAIGTQYF. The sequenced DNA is TGTGCCATCAGTGCTGCGATTGGGACGCAGTATTTT.